These T cell receptor beta chains were read from a single sample in a study of cytomegalovirus exposure and HLA in healthy donors. Clones were read by immunoSEQ multiplex PCR, and TCRdb kept only the in-frame ones, dropping some. Here the sample spans about 150,000 clones, roughly 80% being singletons. Sequenced material: PBMCs. These receptors were obtained from a woman between 50 and 59 years old in good health and CMV-seropositive. CDR3s include the opening cysteine and the closing phenylalanine or tryptophan. Each record gives: CDR3 DNA, CDR3 protein, V gene, clone size, D gene, J gene. A D gene is named only where the DNA matches it firmly. For some rows the clone size is stated as once, few or many, or as a class when expanded; others skip it.

DNA: TGTGCCAGTAGTATTGGGACAGGAGTTAACTATGGCTGCACCTTC
CDR3: CASSIGTGVNYGCTF
V: TRBV19
size: -
D: TRBD1
J: TRBJ1-2

DNA: TGTGCCAGCAGCTTAGATAACAGGGACTACGAGCAGTACTTC
CDR3: CASSLDNRDYEQYF
V: TRBV11-2
size: few
D: -
J: TRBJ2-7

DNA: TGTGCCAGCAGCTTGGGACTAGACTCCTACAATGAGCAGTTCTTC
CDR3: CASSLGLDSYNEQFF
V: TRBV5-8
size: -
D: -
J: TRBJ2-1

DNA: TGTGCCAGCAGCGTAGGGTTCCAGGGGGCAGGGGGCTACACCTTC
CDR3: CASSVGFQGAGGYTF
V: TRBV9
size: -
D: TRBD1
J: TRBJ1-2

DNA: TGTGCCAGCAAGACAGCCTATGGCTGCACCTTC
CDR3: CASKTAYGCTF
V: TRBV7-8
size: -
D: -
J: TRBJ1-2

DNA: TGTGCCAGCAGCCCAGGGATGGCCGGGGAGCTGTTTTTT
CDR3: CASSPGMAGELFF
V: TRBV7-3
size: -
D: -
J: TRBJ2-2

DNA: TGTGCCAGCAGCAGTTACAGGGGCAGGGGTTACGAGCAGTACTTC
CDR3: CASSSYRGRGYEQYF
V: TRBV21-1
size: -
D: -
J: TRBJ2-7

DNA: TGTGCCAGCAGAACGGGAATCGACGAAAATTCACCCCTCCACTTT
CDR3: CASRTGIDENSPLHF
V: TRBV9
size: -
D: -
J: TRBJ1-6

DNA: TGTGCCACCAGCAGAGATCCCCAAGACAGGCTGGGCACCTTC
CDR3: CATSRDPQDRLGTF
V: TRBV15
size: -
D: -
J: TRBJ1-2

DNA: TGTGCCAGCAGCTTAGGGGGGACAGTTAATGAAAAACTGTTTTTT
CDR3: CASSLGGTVNEKLFF
V: TRBV11-2
size: -
D: TRBD1
J: TRBJ1-4

DNA: TGCGCCAGCAGCCGCGATAGCGGGGGGGCTCACGGGGAGCTGTTTTTT
CDR3: CASSRDSGGAHGELFF
V: TRBV4-3
size: -
D: TRBD2
J: TRBJ2-2

DNA: TGTGCCAGCAGTGCTAGAGGGAACGAGCAGTACTTC
CDR3: CASSARGNEQYF
V: TRBV2
size: -
D: -
J: TRBJ2-7

DNA: TGTGCCAGTGCCGGGACAGTCTACAATGAGCAGTTCTTC
CDR3: CASAGTVYNEQFF
V: TRBV7-2
size: -
D: TRBD1
J: TRBJ2-1

DNA: TGTGCCAGCAGTGATGGGCACAGGGCCATAGGCTACACCTTC
CDR3: CASSDGHRAIGYTF
V: TRBV6-1
size: -
D: -
J: TRBJ1-2

DNA: TGTGCCATCACCAGACAGGGGGCTACAGATACGCAGTATTTT
CDR3: CAITRQGATDTQYF
V: TRBV10-3
size: -
D: TRBD1
J: TRBJ2-3

DNA: TGCAGTGTCACAGGGGGAGAGACCCAGTACTTC
CDR3: CSVTGGETQYF
V: TRBV20-1
size: -
D: TRBD1
J: TRBJ2-5

DNA: TGTGCCAGCAGTGGACAGGGGACGACAGATACGCAGTATTTT
CDR3: CASSGQGTTDTQYF
V: TRBV2
size: -
D: TRBD1
J: TRBJ2-3

DNA: TGTGCCAGCAGCGCGACTAGCGGGGGGGTCACAGATACGCAGTATTTT
CDR3: CASSATSGGVTDTQYF
V: TRBV9
size: -
D: TRBD2
J: TRBJ2-3

DNA: TGCGCCAGCAGCCCCCACTACTCGAGCAGTACGCAGTATTTT
CDR3: CASSPHYSSSTQYF
V: TRBV4-3
size: -
D: -
J: TRBJ2-3

DNA: TGCGCCAGCAGCCAAGGGGTCAGACAGAACACTGAAGCTTTCTTT
CDR3: CASSQGVRQNTEAFF
V: TRBV4-3
size: -
D: -
J: TRBJ1-1

DNA: TGTGCCAGCTCAACATACGGGACAAAGTATGGCTACACCTTC
CDR3: CASSTYGTKYGYTF
V: TRBV18
size: -
D: -
J: TRBJ1-2

DNA: TGTGCCAGCGGTGGCCAGGGCGGTAATACGCAGTATTTT
CDR3: CASGGQGGNTQYF
V: TRBV6-1
size: -
D: -
J: TRBJ2-3

DNA: TGTGCCAGCAGTGACGGGACAGCGAACACCGGGGAGCTGTTTTTT
CDR3: CASSDGTANTGELFF
V: TRBV28
size: -
D: TRBD1
J: TRBJ2-2

DNA: TGTGCCAGCAGCTTCGGTCCGACAGCGAATTCACCCCTCCACTTT
CDR3: CASSFGPTANSPLHF
V: TRBV7-9
size: few
D: -
J: TRBJ1-6

DNA: TGTGCCAGCAGCTCAAACCGGGACAGGAATGGCTACACCTTC
CDR3: CASSSNRDRNGYTF
V: TRBV13
size: -
D: TRBD1
J: TRBJ1-2

DNA: TGCGCCAGCAGCCAAAAAGCAGGGAAGGGTGGCTACACCTTC
CDR3: CASSQKAGKGGYTF
V: TRBV5-1
size: -
D: -
J: TRBJ1-2

DNA: TGTGCCAGCAGCTCCTACGGGAGCGGGGGGGCCTCCTACAATGAGCAGTTCTTC
CDR3: CASSSYGSGGASYNEQFF
V: TRBV7-2
size: -
D: TRBD2
J: TRBJ2-1

DNA: TGCGCCAGCGGCGGGGACTATCCCCAGTATTTT
CDR3: CASGGDYPQYF
V: TRBV5-1
size: -
D: TRBD2
J: TRBJ2-3

DNA: TGTGCCAGCAGTGAAGAGGGTTACAGGGGGCATGGCTACACCTTC
CDR3: CASSEEGYRGHGYTF
V: TRBV6-1
size: -
D: TRBD1
J: TRBJ1-2

DNA: TGTGCCACCAGCAGAGATCCACTAGCGGGTGATACGCAGTATTTT
CDR3: CATSRDPLAGDTQYF
V: TRBV15
size: -
D: TRBD2
J: TRBJ2-3

DNA: TGCGCCAGCAGCCCGCAGGATCCGAATGAAAAACTGTTTTTT
CDR3: CASSPQDPNEKLFF
V: TRBV5-1
size: -
D: -
J: TRBJ1-4

DNA: TGTGCCACCAGCAGCGGGGGTGACAGCCAGCCCCAGCATTTT
CDR3: CATSSGGDSQPQHF
V: TRBV15
size: -
D: -
J: TRBJ1-5

DNA: TGTGCCAGCAGCTTAGTGAGGGCCGATACGCAGTATTTT
CDR3: CASSLVRADTQYF
V: TRBV13
size: few
D: -
J: TRBJ2-3

DNA: TGTGCCAGCAGCGACCGGAGAGCGGGTAGCTCCTACAATGAGCAGTTCTTC
CDR3: CASSDRRAGSSYNEQFF
V: TRBV9
size: -
D: -
J: TRBJ2-1

DNA: TGTGCCTGGAGTGAGGGGGGGAATCTTAATACGCAGTATTTT
CDR3: CAWSEGGNLNTQYF
V: TRBV30
size: -
D: -
J: TRBJ2-3

DNA: TGTGCCTGGAGTGTGTTTCAGCGGAGCTCCTACAATGAGCAGTTCTTC
CDR3: CAWSVFQRSSYNEQFF
V: TRBV30
size: -
D: -
J: TRBJ2-1

DNA: TGCAGCGTTGCGGCAGGGTCGGCCGGGGAGCTGTTTTTT
CDR3: CSVAAGSAGELFF
V: TRBV29-1
size: -
D: -
J: TRBJ2-2

DNA: TGTGCCTGGAGCCCGACAGGGGTAGGCTACACCTTC
CDR3: CAWSPTGVGYTF
V: TRBV30
size: -
D: TRBD1
J: TRBJ1-2

DNA: TGTGCCTGGAGTGTAACCGGGATCACTGAAGCTTTCTTT
CDR3: CAWSVTGITEAFF
V: TRBV30
size: -
D: -
J: TRBJ1-1

DNA: TGTGCCAGCAGCCCGGGACAGGGGAACACTGAAGCTTTCTTT
CDR3: CASSPGQGNTEAFF
V: TRBV7-2
size: -
D: TRBD1
J: TRBJ1-1

DNA: TGTGCCAGCAGCTTGGGCAGGGGAGTTGGGGAGCAGTACTTC
CDR3: CASSLGRGVGEQYF
V: TRBV5-6
size: few
D: -
J: TRBJ2-7

DNA: TGCGCCAGCAGCCCTGAAACAGGGTCTGGGGCCAACGTCCTGACTTTC
CDR3: CASSPETGSGANVLTF
V: TRBV5-1
size: -
D: -
J: TRBJ2-6

DNA: TGTGCCAGCAGAGGGGTCCTTGAGAATTCACCCCTCCACTTT
CDR3: CASRGVLENSPLHF
V: TRBV6-6
size: -
D: -
J: TRBJ1-6

DNA: TGTGCCAGCAGTTACCCGGGACTAGAAGCTTTCTTT
CDR3: CASSYPGLEAFF
V: TRBV6-5
size: -
D: -
J: TRBJ1-1

DNA: TGTGCCAGCAGTTCCTCAGGGGTACGGGGCCCGAACTATGGCTACACCTTC
CDR3: CASSSSGVRGPNYGYTF
V: TRBV27
size: -
D: -
J: TRBJ1-2

DNA: TGTGCCAGCCGGGGGGGCGGCGCGAACACCGGGGAGCTGTTTTTT
CDR3: CASRGGGANTGELFF
V: TRBV4-2
size: -
D: TRBD2
J: TRBJ2-2

DNA: TGTGCCAGCAGCTTAGGAGGGCCCCAGAATTCACCCCTCCACTTT
CDR3: CASSLGGPQNSPLHF
V: TRBV7-2
size: -
D: -
J: TRBJ1-6

DNA: TGTGCCAGTAGTATAGATCAGGGTTTCTATGGCTACACCTTC
CDR3: CASSIDQGFYGYTF
V: TRBV19
size: -
D: -
J: TRBJ1-2

DNA: TGTGCCAGCAGTTTGCCGACGGAGGGGCAGTTCTTC
CDR3: CASSLPTEGQFF
V: TRBV27
size: -
D: -
J: TRBJ2-1

DNA: TGTGCCAGCAGTTTGACCGGGACAGTTCACGGCTACACCTTC
CDR3: CASSLTGTVHGYTF
V: TRBV28
size: -
D: TRBD1
J: TRBJ1-2

DNA: TGCGCCAGCAGCGAAGGGGGCTCTGGAAACACCATATATTTT
CDR3: CASSEGGSGNTIYF
V: TRBV5-1
size: -
D: -
J: TRBJ1-3

DNA: TGTGCCAGCAGCTTAGATCACTCTCCCTACAATGAGCAGTTCTTC
CDR3: CASSLDHSPYNEQFF
V: TRBV11-2
size: -
D: -
J: TRBJ2-1

DNA: TGTGCCAGCAGCCCGACGGGGATAGCGGGATCCGGGGAGCTGTTTTTT
CDR3: CASSPTGIAGSGELFF
V: TRBV5-5
size: -
D: TRBD2
J: TRBJ2-2

DNA: TGTGCCAGCAGTGTAGCGGGGGGGCTAGCAGATACGCAGTATTTT
CDR3: CASSVAGGLADTQYF
V: TRBV25-1
size: -
D: TRBD2
J: TRBJ2-3

DNA: TGCGCCAGCAGCTCGGGACAGGGAACCCACGAGCAGTACTTC
CDR3: CASSSGQGTHEQYF
V: TRBV5-1
size: -
D: TRBD1
J: TRBJ2-7

DNA: TGTGCCAGCACGACAGGTGTGGGACAGGCCAATCAGCCCCAGCATTTT
CDR3: CASTTGVGQANQPQHF
V: TRBV6-6
size: once
D: TRBD1
J: TRBJ1-5

DNA: TGCGCCAGCAGCCAATACCCTTTGTTTGAGTCTTACGTGGAGACCCAGTACTTC
CDR3: CASSQYPLFESYVETQYF
V: TRBV4-1
size: -
D: -
J: TRBJ2-5

DNA: TGTGCCAGCAGTTCGGACAGGGCAGATACGCAGTATTTT
CDR3: CASSSDRADTQYF
V: TRBV11-2
size: -
D: TRBD1
J: TRBJ2-3

DNA: TGTGCCAGCAGCCTCAGGTACACTGAAGCTTTCTTT
CDR3: CASSLRYTEAFF
V: TRBV5-8
size: -
D: -
J: TRBJ1-1